This TCR beta chain was found in a study of Ad26.COV2.S vaccination and SARS-CoV-2 variants. Study-level background: Sample donor was a member of the COV1001 Ad26.COV2.S trial arm. Participants got Ad26.COV2.S intramuscularly, once or twice 56 days apart.

The trim removed 0 bases at V and 5 bases at J, leaving 9 bases unmatched. The CDR3 runs to 16 residues. The germline CDR1 and CDR2 sequences are SGDLS and YYNGEE. The sample's treatment: around 19 received Ad26.COV2.S at low or high dose, single or two shots; 5 received placebo; per-sample allocation not given. At day 63 after the first vaccine or placebo injection, samples were drawn. TCRdb's table, derived via immunoSEQ multiplex PCR, lists solely in-frame clones and lacks some. The repertoire holds 350,000 to 450,000 clones, with approximately 84% as singletons. The starting material was peripheral blood, obtained in a trial of Ad26.COV2.S vaccine versus placebo. The receptor comes from a person aged 18-65 years who received the Ad26.COV2.S COVID-19 vaccine or a placebo. This rearrangement joins TRBV9 to TRBJ2-5; 8 bases match TRBD2. The CDR3 loop is CASSVGSSGFWETQYF. The DNA for the CDR3 is TGTGCCAGCAGCGTAGGGTCTAGCGGGTTTTGGGAGACCCAGTACTTC.